One sample yielded the 32 T cell receptor beta chains listed below, sequenced in a study of blood T cell repertoires in COVID-19. The assay was immunoSEQ multiplex PCR, and TCRdb's table has in-frame clones only and misses some. Of about 190,000 clones in the sample, over 80% are singletons; the top ten hold 5.2%. Sample: peripheral blood. Receptors were obtained from a woman aged 25 to 45 with acute or convalescent COVID-19.

V is TRBV19 and J is TRBJ1-5, with 8 bases lining up with TRBD1. The CDR3 consists of 17 residues. Unmatched junction bases numbered 16, after V lost 5 bases and J lost 7 bases. Per the germline V gene, CDR1 is LNHDA and CDR2 is SQIVND (reference sequence). CDR3 sequence: CASSAPLGRGRGQPQHF. CDR3 nucleotides: TGTGCCAGTAGTGCCCCCCTGGGCAGGGGGCGAGGACAGCCCCAGCATTTT.

A single count supports this clone. V gene TRBV2 combines with J gene TRBJ1-6; 8 bases fit TRBD1. After removal of 6 bases from V and 7 bases from J, the junction contained 8 bases not matched to a gene. Germline V gene data show CDR1 as SNHLY and CDR2 as FYNNEI. CDR3 length: 15 residues. CDR3 sequence: CASRDRDRKNSPLHF. CDR3 sequence (DNA): TGTGCCAGCAGGGACCGGGACAGGAAAAATTCACCCCTCCACTTT. Looking up the rest from reference TRBV2 and TRBJ1-6 gives the full variable domain: EPEVTQTPSHQVTQMGQEVILRCVPISNHLYFYWYRQILGQKVEFLVSFYNNEISEKSEIFDDQFSVERPDGSNFTLKIRSTKLEDSAMYFCASRDRDRKNSPLHFGNGTRLTVT.

The chain recombines TRBV5-4 with TRBJ2-2; 7 nucleotides line up with TRBD1. CDR1 is SGHNT and CDR2 is YYREEE in the germline V gene (reference sequence). Trimming at V came to 9 bases and at J to 1 base, leaving 9 bases not matched to a gene. The CDR3 loop spans 15 amino acids. Here the CDR3 DNA reads TGTGCCATGTCTCGAGGGGGCCTGAACACCGGGGAGCTGTTTTTT. Translating it yields CAMSRGGLNTGELFF.

CDR3 sequence: CAIRAGDRNTGELFF. DNA of the CDR3: TGTGCCATCAGGGCCGGGGACAGGAACACCGGGGAGCTGTTTTTT. The rearrangement links TRBV10-3 to TRBJ2-2, with 7 bases identical to TRBD1. Losses at the gene ends were 6 bases for V and 1 base for J; bases not matched to a gene: 5. This CDR3 spans 15 amino acids. The V gene's germline CDR1 is ENHRY and CDR2 SYGVKD.

The chain has TRBV5-5 and TRBJ2-7; 9 nucleotides agree with TRBD1. The CDR3 is 15 amino acids. CDR1 is SGHKS, CDR2 YYEKEE, per germline (reference sequence). Unmatched junction bases numbered 7, after V lost 2 bases and J lost 4 bases. This CDR3 is CASSLVGQGPYEQYF. CDR3 in DNA: TGTGCCAGCAGCTTAGTCGGACAGGGGCCATACGAGCAGTACTTC.

This clone was recorded a few times. The gene calls are TRBV5-5 and TRBJ1-1, with TRBD1 matching over 7 bases. V gave up 1 base and J gave up 4 bases; unmatched junction bases: 7. CDR3 length: 15 residues. Germline V gives CDR1 SGHKS, CDR2 YYEKEE (reference sequence). CDR3 DNA sequence: TGTGCCAGCAGCTTGATAGCCCAGGGGGTCACTGAAGCTTTCTTT. Translated, it gives CASSLIAQGVTEAFF.

The chain joins TRBV20-1 to TRBJ1-5; 9 nucleotides agree with TRBD1. This CDR3 comprises 14 residues. J gave up 1 base and V 3 bases, and 1 base lay outside the gene matches. Germline V gene sequence: CDR1 DFQATT, CDR2 SNEGSKA (reference sequence). CDR3 sequence reads: CSASTGGSNQPQHF. The CDR3 region has the DNA TGCAGTGCTAGTACAGGGGGCAGCAATCAGCCCCAGCATTTT.

The V call is TRBV6-6, the J call TRBJ1-4; 7 bases fit TRBD1. The CDR3 spans 15 residues. Trimming removed 7 bases from V and 6 bases from J; junction bases left unmatched: 11. In germline, CDR1 is MNHNY, CDR2 SVGAGI (reference sequence). The CDR3 is CASTKADRIHEKLFF. CDR3 DNA sequence: TGTGCCAGCACGAAGGCGGACAGGATACATGAAAAACTGTTTTTT.

The chain has TRBV6-1 and TRBJ2-5, with D possibly TRBD2 on 6 matching bases. The germline V gene has CDR1 MNHNS and CDR2 SASEGT. This CDR3 has 15 residues. V lost 2 bases and J lost 2, with 12 bases in between. As DNA, the CDR3 is TGTGCCAGCAGTGAAAATCCCGGGACTCAAGAGACCCAGTACTTC. This codes for CASSENPGTQETQYF.

CDR3 sequence reads: CASTRGGGEKLFF. The CDR3 DNA sequence: TGTGCCAGCACGCGAGGGGGTGGTGAAAAACTGTTTTTT. The chain employs TRBV2 and TRBJ1-4, with D perhaps TRBD1 (6 bases). The germline gives CDR1 SNHLY, CDR2 FYNNEI. Deletions cut 7 bases from V and 7 bases from J, with 13 bases between. This CDR3 contains 13 residues.

In this sample, this clone turned up once. V and J are TRBV5-4 and TRBJ2-1, with 9 nucleotides matching TRBD2. The germline V gene encodes CDR1 SGHNT and CDR2 YYREEE (reference sequence). Trimming took 1 base from V and 4 from J; bases not matched to a gene: 3. The CDR3 consists of 15 residues. The CDR3 DNA sequence: TGTGCCAGCAGCTTGCCTAGCGGGGCTTACAATGAGCAGTTCTTC. Translation: CASSLPSGAYNEQFF.

This clone occurred a few times. J is TRBJ1-5 and V is TRBV7-8; no definite D call. CDR1 and CDR2 (germline): SGHVS, FQNEAQ. The CDR3 spans 15 residues. Trimming left V 3 bases short and J 4 bases short, with 13 bases between. CDR3 sequence: CASSFQLEGNQPQHF. DNA of the CDR3: TGTGCCAGCAGCTTTCAACTGGAGGGAAATCAGCCCCAGCATTTT.

The chain couples TRBV20-1 to TRBJ2-7; a weak D match, TRBD2 (6 bases). The CDR3 totals 13 residues. Trimming cost V 3 bases and J 7 bases, with 16 bases left between them. The germline V gene has CDR1 DFQATT and CDR2 SNEGSKA (reference sequence). CDR3 in DNA: TGCAGTGCTAGTTTAGCGGTTCCAGGGGAGCAGTACTTC. This sequence encodes CSASLAVPGEQYF.

The rearrangement uses TRBV30 and TRBJ2-5, with D perhaps matching TRBD1 (5 bases). The CDR3 is 13 amino acids. From germline, CDR1 is GTSNPN and CDR2 SVGIG (reference sequence). Trimming removed 3 bases at V and 1 base at J, with 9 bases between. The CDR3 protein is CAWSHRTQETQYF. CDR3 coding DNA: TGTGCCTGGAGCCACAGGACCCAAGAGACCCAGTACTTC.

This clone was seen only a few times. This chain joins TRBV4-1 and TRBJ1-3; D unresolved. This CDR3 has 18 residues. CDR1 and CDR2 (germline): MGHRA, YSYEKL. The germline V and J ends were trimmed by 0 bases and 0 bases, with 15 bases remaining between them. CDR3 protein: CASSQDRGGQGSGNTIYF. DNA of the CDR3: TGCGCCAGCAGCCAAGATCGGGGAGGGCAAGGCTCTGGAAACACCATATATTTT.

This clone was counted a few times. The gene calls are TRBV20-1 and TRBJ2-3; D not resolved. The germline V gene has CDR1 DFQATT and CDR2 SNEGSKA (reference sequence). This CDR3 comprises 10 residues. Between the trimmed V and J ends, which lost 5 bases and 2 bases, there was a span of 2 bases. The CDR3 is CSALTDTQYF. The CDR3 DNA follows: TGCAGTGCTCTCACAGATACGCAGTATTTT.

The J gene is TRBJ1-5, the V gene TRBV30; D is undetermined. Germline V gene data show CDR1 as GTSNPN and CDR2 as SVGIG (reference sequence). The V end was cut by 2 bases, the J end by 6 bases, with 20 bases between. The CDR3 is 16 amino acids. The CDR3 coding sequence is TGTGCCTGGAGTTCCTCCGGACTCTTAACGGCTCAGCCCCAGCATTTT. Translated, it gives CAWSSSGLLTAQPQHF. Variable domain in full (rest from reference TRBV30 and TRBJ1-5): SQTIHQWPATLVQPVGSPLSLECTVEGTSNPNLYWYRQAAGRGLQLLFYSVGIGQISSEVPQNLSASRPQDRQFILSSKKLLLSDSGFYLCAWSSSGLLTAQPQHFGDGTRLSIL.

The rearrangement joins TRBV9 to TRBJ1-2, with D maybe TRBD1 (6 bases). CDR1 SGDLS and CDR2 YYNGEE come from the germline V gene. Trimming pared 0 bases from V and 7 bases from J, leaving 19 bases between. The CDR3 totals 16 residues. The CDR3 region is CASSVATFAGAAGYTF. CDR3 bases: TGTGCCAGCAGCGTAGCTACATTTGCGGGGGCGGCTGGCTACACCTTC. Filled out from reference TRBV9 and TRBJ1-2, the complete variable domain reads DSGVTQTPKHLITATGQRVTLRCSPRSGDLSVYWYQQSLDQGLQFLIQYYNGEERAKGNILERFSAQQFPDLHSELNLSSLELGDSALYFCASSVATFAGAAGYTFGSGTRLTVV.

The chain combines TRBV4-3 with TRBJ1-1, with D maybe TRBD1 (5 bases). Germline loops: CDR1 LGHNA, CDR2 YSLEER. With 2 bases removed from V and 5 bases from J, the gap between germline ends came to 9 bases. The CDR3 is made up of 13 amino acids. CDR3 nucleotide sequence: TGCGCCAGCAGCCAAATCGGGGGGACTGAAGCTTTCTTT. Its protein product is CASSQIGGTEAFF.

This chain joins TRBV28 and TRBJ1-2, with 9 positions matching TRBD1. Trimming cost V 6 bases and J 1 base; bases outside gene matches: 9. The V gene's germline CDR1 is MDHEN and CDR2 SYDVKM. The CDR3 extends over 16 amino acids. In DNA form, the CDR3 reads TGTGCCAGCAGGCAAATTACAGGGGGCGATAACTATGGCTACACCTTC. Its protein product is CASRQITGGDNYGYTF.

The rearrangement joins TRBV11-1 to TRBJ2-1; D remains unclear. Per the germline V gene, CDR1 is SGHAT and CDR2 is FQDESV (reference sequence). Trimming stripped 1 base from V and 0 bases from J, with 10 bases between. The CDR3 contains 16 residues. The CDR3, as DNA: TGTGCCAGCAGCTTAGATCCCTCTCGCTCCTACAATGAGCAGTTCTTC. This encodes CASSLDPSRSYNEQFF.

The genes are TRBV7-9 and TRBJ1-1; D unresolved. The V gene lost 3 bases and the J gene lost 0 bases, with 17 bases spanning the gap. CDR1 SEHNR and CDR2 FQNEAQ come from the germline V gene (reference sequence). This CDR3 has 17 amino acids. The CDR3 DNA sequence: TGTGCCAGCAGCTTCTCCGCCCGTGCGCCTCTGAACACTGAAGCTTTCTTT. As protein: CASSFSARAPLNTEAFF.

V and J are TRBV2 and TRBJ2-1; D not resolved. CDR3 length: 12 residues. Trimming cost V 7 bases and J 8 bases, with 12 bases left between them. Germline V gene lookup returns CDR1 SNHLY and CDR2 FYNNEI. CDR3 in amino acids: CASKAGHDEQFF. The CDR3 DNA is TGTGCCAGCAAAGCTGGGCACGATGAGCAGTTCTTC.

The V gene is TRBV27, the J gene TRBJ1-4, with a possible D match to TRBD1 (6 bases). Looked up from germline, CDR1 is MNHEY and CDR2 is SMNVEV (reference sequence). Trimming cost V 6 bases and J 8 bases, with 19 bases left between them. The CDR3 has 15 residues. CDR3 sequence: CASSLDRLGGEKLFF. The CDR3 DNA reads TGTGCCAGCAGCCTTGACAGGCTTGGGGGCGAAAAACTGTTTTTT.

This clone was detected only a few times. The V call is TRBV14, the J call TRBJ2-7; D is possibly TRBD2 (6 bases). Germline assignment: CDR1 SGHDN and CDR2 FVKESK. The V end lost 8 bases, the J end lost 6 bases, and 17 bases lay between the germline ends. This CDR3 has 13 amino acids. The CDR3 DNA follows: TGTGCCAGCGAGGAGGGTCCTTCCGGCGAGCAGTACTTC. This gives the protein CASEEGPSGEQYF.

This clone was detected only once. The chain carries TRBV29-1 and TRBJ1-1; D not certain. Deletions cut 4 bases from V and 4 bases from J, with 10 bases between. CDR1 is SQVTM, CDR2 ANQGSEA, per germline. The CDR3 length is 12 residues. The DNA for the CDR3 is TGCAGCGTTGGGGTTCGGGGCACTGAAGCTTTCTTT. It encodes CSVGVRGTEAFF.

The J gene is TRBJ1-2, the V gene TRBV5-8; the match to TRBD1 covers 7 bases. Germline CDR1 and CDR2: SGHTS and YDEGEE. The CDR3 is made up of 15 amino acids. V dropped 4 bases and J dropped 2; count of bases not matched to a gene: 8. DNA of the CDR3: TGTGCCAGCAGCCCACGGACAGGAGGAAACTATGGCTACACCTTC. Protein product: CASSPRTGGNYGYTF. Complete variable domain (other parts from reference TRBV5-8 and TRBJ1-2): EAGVTQSPTHLIKTRGQQATLRCSPISGHTSVYWYQQALGLGLQFLLWYDEGEERNRGNFPPRFSGRQFPNYSSELNVNALELEDSALYLCASSPRTGGNYGYTFGSGTRLTVV.

The chain has TRBV6-5 and TRBJ1-2, with D maybe TRBD1 (5 bases). CDR3 length: 14 amino acids. Germline V gene sequence: CDR1 MNHEY, CDR2 SVGAGI. Trimming removed 5 bases from V and 7 bases from J, with 17 bases in between. This CDR3 reads CASSPYSGMGGYTF. CDR3 nucleotide sequence: TGTGCCAGCAGTCCGTATTCAGGGATGGGTGGCTACACCTTC.

This clone was detected once. CDR3 protein: CASSSSYEQYF. For the CDR3, the DNA is TGTGCCAGCAGCTCCTCCTACGAGCAGTACTTC. The chain recombines TRBV25-1 with TRBJ2-7, with D unresolved. The CDR3 covers 11 residues. V was shortened by 6 bases and J by 0 bases, with 3 bases between the two germline ends. The germline gives CDR1 MGHDK, CDR2 SYGVNS.

V is TRBV4-1 and J is TRBJ1-2; maybe TRBD1 (5 bases). CDR1 is MGHRA, CDR2 YSYEKL, per germline. Between the trimmed V and J ends, which lost 0 bases and 4 bases, there was a span of 15 bases. The CDR3 has 16 amino acids. CDR3: CASSQDQAGTAYGYTF. The CDR3 DNA follows: TGCGCCAGCAGCCAAGATCAGGCGGGGACCGCCTATGGCTACACCTTC.

This clone was seen more than once but under ten times. The rearrangement uses TRBV2 and TRBJ1-1; D remains unclear. The CDR3 has 14 amino acids. Germline V lookup: CDR1 SNHLY, CDR2 FYNNEI. Trimming took off 3 bases at V and 6 bases at J, with 14 bases between the two ends. CDR3 DNA: TGTGCCAGCAGTGATGTCAGCGGAAACGCTGAAGCTTTCTTT. This translates into CASSDVSGNAEAFF.

The gene calls are TRBV12-3 or TRBV12-4 and TRBJ1-4; D perhaps matches TRBD1 (6 bases). The V and J ends lost 5 bases and 16 bases respectively, with 14 bases between them. The CDR3 has 11 amino acids. CDR3: CASSRGIKAFF. The CDR3 DNA reads TGTGCCAGCAGTAGGGGGATAAAAGCGTTTTTT.